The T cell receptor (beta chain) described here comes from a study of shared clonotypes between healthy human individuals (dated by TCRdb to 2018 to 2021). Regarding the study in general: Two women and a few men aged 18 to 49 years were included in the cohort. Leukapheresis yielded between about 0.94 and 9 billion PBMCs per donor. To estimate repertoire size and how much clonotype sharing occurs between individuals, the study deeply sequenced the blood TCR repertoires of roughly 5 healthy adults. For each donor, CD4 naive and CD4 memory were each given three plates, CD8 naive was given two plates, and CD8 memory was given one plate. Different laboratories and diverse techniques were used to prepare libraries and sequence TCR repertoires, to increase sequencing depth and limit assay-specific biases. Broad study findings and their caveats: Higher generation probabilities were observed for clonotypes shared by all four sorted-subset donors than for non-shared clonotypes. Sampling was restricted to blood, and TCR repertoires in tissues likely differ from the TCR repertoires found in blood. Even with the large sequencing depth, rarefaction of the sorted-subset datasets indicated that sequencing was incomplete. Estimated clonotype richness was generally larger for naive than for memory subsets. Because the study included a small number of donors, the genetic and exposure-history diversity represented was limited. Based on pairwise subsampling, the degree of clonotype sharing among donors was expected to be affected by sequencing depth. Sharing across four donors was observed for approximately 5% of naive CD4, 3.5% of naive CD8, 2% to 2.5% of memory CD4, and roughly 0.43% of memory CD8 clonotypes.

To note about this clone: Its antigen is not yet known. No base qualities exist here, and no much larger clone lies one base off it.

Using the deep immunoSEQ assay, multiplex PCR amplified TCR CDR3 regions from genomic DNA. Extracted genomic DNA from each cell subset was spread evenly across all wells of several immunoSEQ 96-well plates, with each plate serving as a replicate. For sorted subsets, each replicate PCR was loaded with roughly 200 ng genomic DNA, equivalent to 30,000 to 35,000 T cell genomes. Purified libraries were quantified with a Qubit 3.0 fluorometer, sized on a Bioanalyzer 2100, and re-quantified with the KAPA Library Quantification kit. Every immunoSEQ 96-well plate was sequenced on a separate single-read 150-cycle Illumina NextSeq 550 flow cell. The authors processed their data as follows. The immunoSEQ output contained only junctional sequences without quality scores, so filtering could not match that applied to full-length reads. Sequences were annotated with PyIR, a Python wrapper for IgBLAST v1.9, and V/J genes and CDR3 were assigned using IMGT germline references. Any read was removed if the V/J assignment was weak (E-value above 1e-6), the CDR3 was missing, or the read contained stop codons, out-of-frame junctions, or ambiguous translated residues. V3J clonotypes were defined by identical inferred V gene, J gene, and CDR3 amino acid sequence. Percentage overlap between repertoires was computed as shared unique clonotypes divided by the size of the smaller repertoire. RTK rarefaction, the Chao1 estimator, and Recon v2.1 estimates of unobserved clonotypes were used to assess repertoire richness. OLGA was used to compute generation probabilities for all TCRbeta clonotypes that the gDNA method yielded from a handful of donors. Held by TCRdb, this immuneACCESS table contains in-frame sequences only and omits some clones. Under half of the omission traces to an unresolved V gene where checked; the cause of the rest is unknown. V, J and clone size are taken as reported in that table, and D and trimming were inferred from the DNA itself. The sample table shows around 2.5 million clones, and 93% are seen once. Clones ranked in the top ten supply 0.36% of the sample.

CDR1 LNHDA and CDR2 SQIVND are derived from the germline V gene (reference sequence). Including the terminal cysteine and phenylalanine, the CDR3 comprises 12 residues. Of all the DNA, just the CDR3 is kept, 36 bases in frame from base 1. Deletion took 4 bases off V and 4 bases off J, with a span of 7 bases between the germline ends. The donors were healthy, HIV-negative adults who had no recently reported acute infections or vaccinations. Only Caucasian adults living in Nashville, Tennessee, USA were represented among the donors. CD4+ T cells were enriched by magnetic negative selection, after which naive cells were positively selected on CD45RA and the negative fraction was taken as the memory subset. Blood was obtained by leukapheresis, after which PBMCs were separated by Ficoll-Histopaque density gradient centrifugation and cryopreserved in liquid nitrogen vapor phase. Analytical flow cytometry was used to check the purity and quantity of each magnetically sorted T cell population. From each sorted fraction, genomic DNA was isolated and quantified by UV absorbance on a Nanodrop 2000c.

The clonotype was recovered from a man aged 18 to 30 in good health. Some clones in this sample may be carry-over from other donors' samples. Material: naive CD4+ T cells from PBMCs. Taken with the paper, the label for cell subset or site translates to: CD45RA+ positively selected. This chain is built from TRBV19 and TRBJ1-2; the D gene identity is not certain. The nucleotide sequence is TGTGCCAGTAGTACCCGGGGCTATGGCTACACCTTC. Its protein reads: CASSTRGYGYTF. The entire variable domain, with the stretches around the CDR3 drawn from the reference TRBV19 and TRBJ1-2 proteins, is DGGITQSPKYLFRKEGQNVTLSCEQNLNHDAMYWYRQDPGQGLRLIYYSQIVNDFQKGDIAEGYSVSREKKESFPLTVTSAQKNPTAFYLCASSTRGYGYTFGSGTRLTVV.